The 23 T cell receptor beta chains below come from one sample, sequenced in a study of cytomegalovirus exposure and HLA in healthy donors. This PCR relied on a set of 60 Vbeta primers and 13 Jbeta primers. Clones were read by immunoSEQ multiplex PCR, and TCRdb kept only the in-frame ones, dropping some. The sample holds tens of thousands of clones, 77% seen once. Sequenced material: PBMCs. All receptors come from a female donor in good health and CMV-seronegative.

In nucleotides, the CDR3 is TGTGCCAGCAGCGTAGCCGCTAGTTCCTACGAGCAGTACTTC. It yields the protein CASSVAASSYEQYF. The chain is built from TRBV9 and TRBJ2-7; D is uncertain. Germline CDR1 reads SGDLS; CDR2 reads YYNGEE. V was cut by 0 bases and J by 1 base, with 8 bases left in between. The CDR3 is 14 amino acids.

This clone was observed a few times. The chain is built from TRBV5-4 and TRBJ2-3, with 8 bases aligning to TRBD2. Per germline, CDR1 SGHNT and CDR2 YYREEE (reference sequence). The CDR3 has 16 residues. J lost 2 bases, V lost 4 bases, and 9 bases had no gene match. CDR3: CASSPGGLAVTDTQYF. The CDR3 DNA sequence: TGTGCCAGCAGCCCGGGGGGGCTAGCGGTCACAGATACGCAGTATTTT.

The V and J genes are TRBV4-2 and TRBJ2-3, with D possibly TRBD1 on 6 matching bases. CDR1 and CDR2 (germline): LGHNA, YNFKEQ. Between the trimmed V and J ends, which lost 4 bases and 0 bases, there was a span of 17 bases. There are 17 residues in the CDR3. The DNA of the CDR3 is TGTGCCAGCAGCCTTTTTTACAGGGTAACTAGCACAGATACGCAGTATTTT. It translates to CASSLFYRVTSTDTQYF.

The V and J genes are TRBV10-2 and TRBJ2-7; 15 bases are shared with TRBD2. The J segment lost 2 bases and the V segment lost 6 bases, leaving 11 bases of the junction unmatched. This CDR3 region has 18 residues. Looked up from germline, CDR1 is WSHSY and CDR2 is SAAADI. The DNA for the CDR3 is TGCGCCAGCAGGGGACTATTGGGACTAGCGGGAGGACCCTACGAGCAGTACTTC. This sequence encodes CASRGLLGLAGGPYEQYF.

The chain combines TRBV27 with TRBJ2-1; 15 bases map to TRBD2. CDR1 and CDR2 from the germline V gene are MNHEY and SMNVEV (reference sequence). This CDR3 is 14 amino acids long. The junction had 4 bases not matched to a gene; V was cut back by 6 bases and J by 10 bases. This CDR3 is CASSAGTSGREQFF. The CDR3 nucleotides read TGTGCCAGCAGCGCCGGGACTAGCGGGAGGGAGCAGTTCTTC.

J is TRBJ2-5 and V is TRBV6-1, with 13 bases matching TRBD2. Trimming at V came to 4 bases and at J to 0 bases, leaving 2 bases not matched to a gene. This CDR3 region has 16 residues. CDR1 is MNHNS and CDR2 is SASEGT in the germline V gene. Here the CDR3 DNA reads TGTGCCAGCAGTGGACTAGCGGGGGGATACCAAGAGACCCAGTACTTC. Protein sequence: CASSGLAGGYQETQYF.

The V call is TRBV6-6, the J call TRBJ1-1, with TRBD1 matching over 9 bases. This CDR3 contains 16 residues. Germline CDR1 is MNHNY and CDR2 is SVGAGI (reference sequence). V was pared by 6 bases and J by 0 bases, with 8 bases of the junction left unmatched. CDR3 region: CASSPGQGTMNTEAFF. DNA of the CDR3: TGTGCCAGCAGCCCTGGACAGGGGACCATGAACACTGAAGCTTTCTTT.

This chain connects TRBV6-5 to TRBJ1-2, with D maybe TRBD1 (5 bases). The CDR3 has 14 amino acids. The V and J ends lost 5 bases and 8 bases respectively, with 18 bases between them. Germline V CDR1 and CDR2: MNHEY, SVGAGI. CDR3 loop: CASSTTVNPGGYTF. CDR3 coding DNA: TGTGCCAGCAGTACGACAGTTAACCCCGGCGGCTACACCTTC.

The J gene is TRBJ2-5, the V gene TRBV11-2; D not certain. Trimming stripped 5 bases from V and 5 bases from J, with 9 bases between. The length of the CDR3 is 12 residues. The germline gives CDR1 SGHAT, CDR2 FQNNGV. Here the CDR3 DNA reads TGTGCCAGCAGCCACGACGGGGAGACCCAGTACTTC. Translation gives CASSHDGETQYF.

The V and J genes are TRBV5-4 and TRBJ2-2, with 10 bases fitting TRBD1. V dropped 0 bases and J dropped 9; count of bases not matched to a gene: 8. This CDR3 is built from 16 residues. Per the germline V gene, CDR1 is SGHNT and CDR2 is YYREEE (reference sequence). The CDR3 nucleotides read TGTGCCAGCAGCTTGGAGGGGGACAGGGGCTATAGGGAGCTGTTTTTT. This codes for CASSLEGDRGYRELFF. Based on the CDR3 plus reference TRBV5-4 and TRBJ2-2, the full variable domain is ETGVTQSPTHLIKTRGQQVTLRCSSQSGHNTVSWYQQALGQGPQFIFQYYREEENGRGNFPPRFSGLQFPNYSSELNVNALELDDSALYLCASSLEGDRGYRELFFGEGSRLTVL.

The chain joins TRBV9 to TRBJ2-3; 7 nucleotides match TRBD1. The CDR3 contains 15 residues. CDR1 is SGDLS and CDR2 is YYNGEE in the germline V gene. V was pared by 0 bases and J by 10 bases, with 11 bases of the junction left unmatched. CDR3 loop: CASSVVDRVIYAQYF. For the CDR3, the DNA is TGTGCCAGCAGCGTAGTTGACAGGGTGATATACGCGCAGTATTTT.

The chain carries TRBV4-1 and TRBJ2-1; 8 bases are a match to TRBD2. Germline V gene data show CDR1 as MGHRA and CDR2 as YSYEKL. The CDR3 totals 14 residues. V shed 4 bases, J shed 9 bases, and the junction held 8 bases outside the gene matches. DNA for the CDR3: TGCGCCAGCAGCCTTGACGGGGGGGCCAGTGAGCAGTTCTTC. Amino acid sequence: CASSLDGGASEQFF.

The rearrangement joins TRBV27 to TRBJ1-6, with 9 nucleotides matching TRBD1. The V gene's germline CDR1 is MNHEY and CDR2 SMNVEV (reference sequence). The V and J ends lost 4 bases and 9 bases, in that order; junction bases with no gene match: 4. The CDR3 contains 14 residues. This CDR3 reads CASSSQGAGSPLHF. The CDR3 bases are TGTGCCAGCAGTTCACAGGGGGCTGGTTCACCCCTCCACTTT.

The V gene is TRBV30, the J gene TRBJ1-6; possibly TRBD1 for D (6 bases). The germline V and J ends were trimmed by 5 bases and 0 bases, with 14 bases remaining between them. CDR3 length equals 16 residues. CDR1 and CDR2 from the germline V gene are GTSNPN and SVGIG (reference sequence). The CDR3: CAWEDRLSSYNSPLHF. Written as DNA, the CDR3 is TGTGCCTGGGAAGACAGGTTAAGCTCCTATAATTCACCCCTCCACTTT.

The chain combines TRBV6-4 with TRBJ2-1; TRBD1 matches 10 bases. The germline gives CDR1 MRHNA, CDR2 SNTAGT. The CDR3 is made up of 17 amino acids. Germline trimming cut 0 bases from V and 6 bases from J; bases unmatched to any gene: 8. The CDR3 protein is CASSDSLGTGDANEQFF. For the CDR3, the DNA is TGTGCCAGCAGTGACTCTCTCGGGACAGGGGATGCCAATGAGCAGTTCTTC.

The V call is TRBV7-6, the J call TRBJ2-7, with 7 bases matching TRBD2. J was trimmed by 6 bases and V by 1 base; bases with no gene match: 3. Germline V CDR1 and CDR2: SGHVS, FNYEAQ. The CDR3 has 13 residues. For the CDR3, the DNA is TGTGCCAGCAGCTTAGGGGCGGGGGTCGAGCAGTACTTC. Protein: CASSLGAGVEQYF.

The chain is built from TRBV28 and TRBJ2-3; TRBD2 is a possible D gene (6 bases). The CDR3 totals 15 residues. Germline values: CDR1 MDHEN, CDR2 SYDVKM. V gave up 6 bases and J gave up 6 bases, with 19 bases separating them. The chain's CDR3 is CASSRGTEGGDTQYF. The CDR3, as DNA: TGTGCCAGCAGCCGGGGGACGGAAGGTGGGGATACGCAGTATTTT. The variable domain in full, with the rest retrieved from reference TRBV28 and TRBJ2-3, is DVKVTQSSRYLVKRTGEKVFLECVQDMDHENMFWYRQDPGLGLRLIYFSYDVKMKEKGDIPEGYSVSREKKERFSLILESASTNQTSMYLCASSRGTEGGDTQYFGPGTRLTVL.

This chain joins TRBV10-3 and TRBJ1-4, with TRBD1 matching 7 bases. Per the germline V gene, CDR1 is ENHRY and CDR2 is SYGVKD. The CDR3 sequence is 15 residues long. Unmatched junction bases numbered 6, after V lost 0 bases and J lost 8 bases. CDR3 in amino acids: CAISESRGLGEKLFF. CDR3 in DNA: TGTGCCATCAGTGAGTCTAGGGGGCTGGGAGAAAAACTGTTTTTT.

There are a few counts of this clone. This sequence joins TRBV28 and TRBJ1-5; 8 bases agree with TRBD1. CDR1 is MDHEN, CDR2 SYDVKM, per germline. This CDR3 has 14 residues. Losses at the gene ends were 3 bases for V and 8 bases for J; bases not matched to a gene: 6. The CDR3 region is CASSFGTGSEPQHF. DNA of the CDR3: TGTGCCAGCAGTTTTGGGACAGGATCGGAGCCCCAGCATTTT.

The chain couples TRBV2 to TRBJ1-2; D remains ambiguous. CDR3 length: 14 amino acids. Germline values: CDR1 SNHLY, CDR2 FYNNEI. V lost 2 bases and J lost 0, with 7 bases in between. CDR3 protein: CASSETGANYGYTF. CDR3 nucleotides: TGTGCCAGCAGTGAAACGGGAGCTAACTATGGCTACACCTTC.

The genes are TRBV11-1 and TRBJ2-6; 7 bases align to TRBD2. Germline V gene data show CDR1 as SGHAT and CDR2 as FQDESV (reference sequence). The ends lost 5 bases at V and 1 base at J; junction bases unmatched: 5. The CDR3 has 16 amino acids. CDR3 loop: CASSPRTSSGANVLTF. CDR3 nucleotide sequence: TGTGCCAGCAGCCCGCGGACTAGTTCTGGGGCCAACGTCCTGACTTTC.

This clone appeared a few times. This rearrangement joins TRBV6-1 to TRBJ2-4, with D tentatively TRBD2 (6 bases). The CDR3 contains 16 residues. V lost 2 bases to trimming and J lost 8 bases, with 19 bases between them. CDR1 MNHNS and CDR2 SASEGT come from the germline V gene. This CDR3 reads CASSEKTSGPGDIQYF. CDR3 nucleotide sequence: TGTGCCAGCAGTGAAAAAACTTCGGGACCGGGGGACATTCAGTACTTC.

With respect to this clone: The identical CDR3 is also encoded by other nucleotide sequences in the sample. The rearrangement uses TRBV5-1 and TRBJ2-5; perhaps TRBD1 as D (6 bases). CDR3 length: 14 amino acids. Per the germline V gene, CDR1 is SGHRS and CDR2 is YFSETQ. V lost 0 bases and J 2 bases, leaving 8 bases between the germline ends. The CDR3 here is CASSLGQGQETQYF. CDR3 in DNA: TGCGCCAGCAGCTTGGGCCAGGGGCAAGAGACCCAGTACTTC. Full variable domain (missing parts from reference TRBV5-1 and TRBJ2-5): KAGVTQTPRYLIKTRGQQVTLSCSPISGHRSVSWYQQTPGQGLQFLFEYFSETQRNKGNFPGRFSGRQFSNSRSEMNVSTLELGDSALYLCASSLGQGQETQYFGPGTRLLVL.